Following are 22 T cell receptor beta chains from one sample sequenced in a study of Graves' ophthalmopathy and Graves' hyperthyroidism. As the template, RNA transcripts were used to amplify TCR beta CDR3 regions. RT-PCR was first run with HTBI primers, then multiplex PCR in a second round. TCRdb reprocessed the multiplex PCR reads via MiXCR and lists one record per CDR3 protein. The sample yields almost 750,000 distinct CDR3 sequences, roughly 41% seen once. The specimen sequenced was peripheral blood. These TCRs come from an adult man with Graves' ophthalmopathy.

As concerns this clonotype: Being one base from a much bigger clone, this may be a read error. J is TRBJ2-3 and V is TRBV9; D tentatively fits TRBD1 or TRBD2 (5 bases each). The germline V gene has CDR1 SGDLS and CDR2 YYNGEE. This CDR3 has 13 amino acids. V lost 3 bases and J 5 bases, leaving 10 bases between the germline ends. The CDR3 DNA is TGTGCCAGCAGCGGGACACTAGGAGATACGCAGTATTTT. Residues: CASSGTLGDTQYF.

The V call is TRBV20-1, the J call TRBJ1-3; 9 nucleotides line up with TRBD1. This CDR3 contains 17 residues. CDR1 DFQATT and CDR2 SNEGSKA come from the germline V gene (reference sequence). V lost 3 bases to trimming and J lost 0 bases; unmatched junction nucleotides: 9. This CDR3 reads CSARAGQGSSSGNTIYF. DNA for the CDR3: TGCAGTGCTAGGGCGGGACAGGGATCTTCCTCTGGAAACACCATATATTTT.

This clonotype was found once. The CDR3 region has the DNA TGTGCCAGTAGTACTGCCGGGACAGATTATGGCTACACCTTC. Amino acid sequence: CASSTAGTDYGYTF. V usage is TRBV19 and J usage is TRBJ1-2, with 7 nucleotides matching TRBD1. The J segment lost 5 bases and the V segment lost 4 bases, leaving 7 bases of the junction unmatched. This CDR3 spans 14 amino acids. Germline lookup yields CDR1 LNHDA and CDR2 SQIVND (reference sequence).

This clonotype was seen only a few times. V usage is TRBV5-4 and J usage is TRBJ2-5; 8 positions match TRBD1. V lost 5 bases, J lost 2 bases, and 5 bases stayed unmatched. Germline CDR1 SGHNT, CDR2 YYREEE (reference sequence). The CDR3 spans 14 residues. The CDR3 DNA follows: TGTGCCAGCAGGACTACAGGGGGACAAGAGACCCAGTACTTC. As protein: CASRTTGGQETQYF.

The chain has TRBV29-1 and TRBJ1-2; 9 bases map to TRBD1. The CDR3 has 15 amino acids. CDR1 is SQVTM, CDR2 ANQGSEA, per germline. V trimming: 5 bases; J trimming: 8 bases; junction bases outside the gene matches: 15. CDR3 in amino acids: CSVYLPGQGMRGYTF. The CDR3 bases are TGCAGCGTTTATTTACCCGGACAGGGGATGAGAGGCTACACCTTC.

With regard to this clonotype: At one end, the junction sequence differs from germline, possibly due to a read error. The chain recombines TRBV10-3 with TRBJ2-2; TRBD1 might be the D (5 bases). The CDR3 contains 16 residues. Germline-derived CDR1 and CDR2 are ENHRY and SYGVKD. The CDR3 bases are TGTGCCAGCAGTTACTCTCAGGGAAGTGGGACCGGGGAGCTGTTTTTT. Encoded protein: CASSYSQGSGTGELFF.

This chain joins TRBV12-3 or TRBV12-4 and TRBJ2-2; tentative D call: TRBD1 (6 bases). There are 15 residues in the CDR3. V was cut by 4 bases and J by 4 bases, with 13 bases left in between. The CDR3 DNA reads TGTGCCAGCAGTTCCCGGACAGATCCCACCGGGGAGCTGTTTTTT. Its translation is CASSSRTDPTGELFF.

This chain connects TRBV25-1 to TRBJ2-2; 14 bases line up with TRBD2. The CDR3 is 17 residues long. Germline CDR1 and CDR2: MGHDK and SYGVNS. V dropped 6 bases and J dropped 4; count of bases not matched to a gene: 7. DNA for the CDR3: TGTGCCAGCAGCGAGACTAGCGGGAGGGCAGGCACCGGGGAGCTGTTTTTT. Translation: CASSETSGRAGTGELFF.

The gene calls are TRBV24-1 and TRBJ1-5, with 12 positions matching TRBD1. The assigned J gene may be wrong: the sequence end matches TRBJ2-3 better. There are 16 residues in the CDR3. Per the germline V gene, CDR1 is KGHDR and CDR2 is SFDVKD. The CDR3 region is CATSDHGTGGDDTQYF. Written as DNA, the CDR3 is TGTGCCACCAGTGATCATGGGACAGGGGGCGACGATACGCAGTATTTT.

J is TRBJ1-4 and V is TRBV7-9; 10 bases align to TRBD1. The V segment lost 9 bases and the J segment 4 bases; nucleotides outside the gene matches: 8. Germline V gene lookup returns CDR1 SEHNR and CDR2 FQNEAQ (reference sequence). The CDR3 is 15 amino acids. The CDR3 spells CASSRTGGDNEKLFF. CDR3 nucleotide sequence: TGTGCCAGTAGCCGGACAGGGGGGGATAATGAAAAACTGTTTTTT.

This clonotype was counted ten times or more. V and J are TRBV10-3 and TRBJ2-2, with 7 bases fitting TRBD1. The V and J ends lost 11 bases and 7 bases, in that order; junction bases with no gene match: 10. The CDR3 has 13 residues. CDR1 is ENHRY and CDR2 is SYGVKD in the germline V gene. CDR3 DNA: TGTGCCGTACGAGAGGGGGCTGACGGGGAGCTGTTTTTT. Encoded protein: CAVREGADGELFF.

This rearrangement joins TRBV6-5 to TRBJ2-5; the D is unclear. The V end was cut by 0 bases, the J end by 4 bases, with 15 bases between. The CDR3 is made up of 16 amino acids. Germline V CDR1 and CDR2: MNHEY, SVGAGI. The CDR3 region is CASSYSNVPDAETQYF. CDR3 nucleotides: TGTGCCAGCAGTTACTCGAATGTTCCCGACGCAGAGACCCAGTACTTC.

On this clonotype: A much larger clone differs by one base, so this may be a read error. Since the CDR3 does not end with the conserved phenylalanine or tryptophan, this likely comes from a read error. The rearrangement links TRBV19 to TRBJ1-1, with 7 bases lining up with TRBD1. Germline CDR1 reads LNHDA; CDR2 reads SQIVND (reference sequence). The CDR3 contains 14 residues. With V trimmed by 6 bases and J by 5 bases, 9 bases remained unmatched. Here the CDR3 reads CASSLTGPRTEAFL. The CDR3 DNA sequence: TGTGCCAGTAGCCTGACAGGGCCGCGAACTGAAGCTTTCTTG.

The chain joins TRBV10-3 to TRBJ2-5, with TRBD2 matching 11 bases. The CDR3 covers 17 residues. CDR1 and CDR2 (germline): ENHRY, SYGVKD. With V trimmed by 0 bases and J by 6 bases, 9 bases remained unmatched. The CDR3 reads CAISESDLAGGVKTQYF. DNA for the CDR3: TGTGCCATCAGTGAGTCGGACCTAGCGGGAGGAGTGAAGACCCAGTACTTC.

This clonotype was detected a few times. This may stem from a read error, because a much larger clone lies one nucleotide away. CDR3 in DNA: TGTGCCATCAGGGGTTTCCGCAATCAGCCCCAGCATTTT. As protein: CAIRGFRNQPQHF. J is TRBJ1-5 and V is TRBV10-3; D not resolved. The germline V and J ends were trimmed by 6 bases and 2 bases, with 8 bases remaining between them. CDR1 is ENHRY and CDR2 is SYGVKD in the germline V gene. This CDR3 comprises 13 residues.

To note about this clonotype: A much larger clonotype is one base distant, so this may be a read error. The rearrangement uses TRBV29-1 and TRBJ2-5; D call uncertain. This CDR3 region has 15 residues. Germline V CDR1 and CDR2: SQVTM, ANQGSEA. V shed 4 bases and J shed 3 bases, with 18 bases lying between them. The CDR3 DNA reads TGCAGCGTTGGGGATCCGCCAAAGTTAGAAGAGACCCAGTACTTC. Translating gives CSVGDPPKLEETQYF.

This clonotype was recorded at least ten times. The V call is TRBV25-1, the J call TRBJ2-6; a possible D gene is TRBD1 (5 bases). Trimming removed 5 bases from V and 1 base from J, with 12 bases in between. In germline, CDR1 is MGHDK, CDR2 SYGVNS. The CDR3 sequence is 16 residues long. The CDR3 DNA reads TGTGCCAGCAGTCCTCCAGGGATTTCTGGGGCCAACGTCCTGACTTTC. Its translation is CASSPPGISGANVLTF.

The rearrangement joins TRBV29-1 to TRBJ2-3; perhaps TRBD2 as D (6 bases). CDR1 is SQVTM, CDR2 ANQGSEA, per germline. V lost 7 bases to trimming and J lost 0 bases, with 14 bases between them. The CDR3 spans 14 residues. In DNA form, the CDR3 reads TGCAGCGACCGAGACGGGAGTAGCACAGATACGCAGTATTTT. Its translation is CSDRDGSSTDTQYF.

The rearrangement joins TRBV7-6 to TRBJ2-2, with TRBD2 identical over 10 bases. Germline CDR1 SGHVS, CDR2 FNYEAQ. J gave up 0 bases and V 3 bases, and 4 bases lay outside the gene matches. The CDR3 runs 17 residues. DNA of the CDR3: TGTGCCAGCAGCTTTCTAGCGGGAGTTCCGAACACCGGGGAGCTGTTTTTT. Encoded protein: CASSFLAGVPNTGELFF.

The sample holds a few counts of this clonotype. The rearrangement links TRBV5-1 to TRBJ2-7; the match to TRBD2 covers 7 bases. Germline-derived CDR1 and CDR2 are SGHRS and YFSETQ. The length of the CDR3 is 14 residues. V lost 3 bases and J lost 5; bases outside the gene matches: 8. CDR3 DNA: TGCGCCAGCAGCTCACGGGACTACGGTAACGAGCAGTACTTC. Its protein product is CASSSRDYGNEQYF.

This clonotype was picked up many times. The V and J genes are TRBV19 and TRBJ1-1; D gene unclear. The V gene lost 6 bases and the J gene lost 5 bases, with 10 bases spanning the gap. The CDR3 is 12 amino acids. Looked up from germline, CDR1 is LNHDA and CDR2 is SQIVND (reference sequence). DNA of the CDR3: TGTGCCAGTAGCCCATCTGGAACTGAAGCTTTCTTT. Encoded protein: CASSPSGTEAFF.

Regarding this clonotype: One junction end disagrees with the germline gene, perhaps due to a read error. This chain links TRBV10-2 with TRBJ1-4; 8 nucleotides match TRBD1. Per the germline V gene, CDR1 is WSHSY and CDR2 is SAAADI. CDR3 length: 17 residues. In DNA form, the CDR3 reads TGTGCCAGCAGCCCGACAGGGGCGCAACGGATAATGAAAAAACTGTTTTTT. Its protein product is CASSPTGAQRIMKKLFF.